The 14 T cell receptor beta chains presented below share a single source sample, sequenced in a study of shared clonotypes between healthy human individuals. TCRdb's table, derived via immunoSEQ multiplex PCR, lists solely in-frame clones and lacks some. Among around 2.1 million clones listed, 93% were seen once. In the naive CD8 group, cells lacked CD45RO and were positively selected for CCR7, so terminally differentiated effector memory CD45RA+ cells were left out. Sequenced material: naive CD8+ T cells from PBMCs. The receptors originated from a man aged 18 to 29 in good health. Some clones in this sample may be carry-over from other donors' samples.

The chain uses TRBV9 and TRBJ2-2, with D unclear. The V and J ends lost 0 bases and 2 bases respectively, with 11 bases between them. Germline CDR1 and CDR2: SGDLS and YYNGEE. CDR3 length equals 16 residues. The CDR3 bases are TGTGCCAGCAGCGTAGGGCCCACAGTTAACACCGGGGAGCTGTTTTTT. Translated: CASSVGPTVNTGELFF.

V is TRBV7-9 and J is TRBJ1-3; weak D call: TRBD1 (6 bases). This CDR3 has 17 residues. V lost 4 bases and J 0 bases, leaving 16 bases between the germline ends. Germline V gene lookup returns CDR1 SEHNR and CDR2 FQNEAQ (reference sequence). The CDR3: CASSSFIRDTSGNTIYF. The DNA for the CDR3 is TGTGCCAGCAGCTCTTTCATCCGGGACACCTCTGGAAACACCATATATTTT.

This sequence joins TRBV4-3 and TRBJ2-5; no firm D call. The CDR3 extends over 13 amino acids. Trimming removed 1 base from V and 5 bases from J, with 8 bases in between. From germline, CDR1 is LGHNA and CDR2 YSLEER. CDR3 residues: CASSQGVVETQYF. DNA of the CDR3: TGCGCCAGCAGCCAAGGTGTGGTGGAGACCCAGTACTTC.

The CDR3 protein is CASSYGQGYEQYF. The CDR3 region has the DNA TGCGCCAGCAGCTACGGACAGGGCTACGAGCAGTACTTC. The chain employs TRBV4-1 and TRBJ2-7, with TRBD1 identical over 8 bases. This CDR3 spans 13 amino acids. Per the germline V gene, CDR1 is MGHRA and CDR2 is YSYEKL. V lost 5 bases and J lost 3; bases outside the gene matches: 3.

This clone was counted once. The V call is TRBV19, the J call TRBJ1-1; a weak D match, TRBD1 (5 bases). The CDR3 loop spans 13 amino acids. Per the germline V gene, CDR1 is LNHDA and CDR2 is SQIVND (reference sequence). Between the trimmed V and J ends, which lost 4 bases and 6 bases, there was a span of 12 bases. As DNA, the CDR3 is TGTGCCAGTAGTACCTCCCAGGGCCCTGAAGCTTTCTTT. Amino acids: CASSTSQGPEAFF.

The rearrangement uses TRBV27 and TRBJ2-7; TRBD1 or TRBD2 may be the D gene (6 bases each). Germline V gene lookup returns CDR1 MNHEY and CDR2 SMNVEV (reference sequence). This CDR3 is 15 amino acids long. Trimming stripped 8 bases from V and 4 bases from J, with 21 bases between. CDR3 coding DNA: TGTGCCAGCCGATATGAAACGAGGGGGGAGTACGAGCAGTACTTC. Its translation: CASRYETRGEYEQYF.

Comments on this clone: Different DNA sequences within this sample yield the same CDR3. V is TRBV27 and J is TRBJ2-1; D remains ambiguous. Trimming stripped 2 bases from V and 8 bases from J, with 7 bases between. The length of the CDR3 is 12 residues. The germline V gene encodes CDR1 MNHEY and CDR2 SMNVEV (reference sequence). The CDR3 nucleotides read TGTGCCAGCAGTTTACTTGGCTATGAGCAGTTCTTC. Its translation: CASSLLGYEQFF.

This rearrangement joins TRBV4-3 to TRBJ1-4; D uncertain. Germline V lookup: CDR1 LGHNA, CDR2 YSLEER. V was shortened by 0 bases and J by 0 bases, with 14 bases between the two germline ends. The length of the CDR3 is 18 residues. CDR3 nucleotides: TGCGCCAGCAGCCAAGATTATATCTTGCAGGCAACTAATGAAAAACTGTTTTTT. Its protein is CASSQDYILQATNEKLFF.

The V gene is TRBV7-9, the J gene TRBJ1-3; possible D gene TRBD1, 5 bases. Between the trimmed V and J ends, which lost 2 bases and 0 bases, there was a span of 14 bases. In germline, CDR1 is SEHNR, CDR2 FQNEAQ (reference sequence). CDR3 length: 17 amino acids. The CDR3 loop is CASSLRPPRDSGNTIYF. DNA for the CDR3: TGTGCCAGCAGCTTACGGCCCCCCAGGGACTCTGGAAACACCATATATTTT.

V and J are TRBV19 and TRBJ2-5, with D possibly being TRBD2 (6 bases). CDR3 length: 15 residues. Trimming removed 5 bases at V and 5 bases at J, with 18 bases between. CDR1 is LNHDA and CDR2 is SQIVND in the germline V gene (reference sequence). CDR3 bases: TGTGCCAGTAGTCCACGGGACTCGCCCCAGGAGACCCAGTACTTC. This translates into CASSPRDSPQETQYF.

This clone was seen only once. J is TRBJ2-1 and V is TRBV5-1; 8 bases are shared with TRBD2. CDR1 is SGHRS and CDR2 is YFSETQ in the germline V gene. This CDR3 has 13 residues. Unmatched junction bases numbered 6, after V lost 9 bases and J lost 4 bases. CDR3 residues: CATPRGGYNEQFF. Written as DNA, the CDR3 is TGCGCCACCCCTCGGGGGGGGTACAATGAGCAGTTCTTC.

The chain recombines TRBV6-1 with TRBJ1-1; a possible D gene is TRBD1 (5 bases). Trimming took off 7 bases at V and 6 bases at J, with 15 bases between the two ends. Germline CDR1 MNHNS, CDR2 SASEGT. The CDR3 sequence is 13 residues long. CDR3 bases: TGTGCCAGCAACCCCCCCGGGGCATCTGAAGCTTTCTTT. Translated: CASNPPGASEAFF.

J is TRBJ2-3 and V is TRBV19, with D tentatively TRBD1 (5 bases). The CDR3 runs 13 residues. Germline assignment: CDR1 LNHDA and CDR2 SQIVND (reference sequence). With 7 bases removed from V and 3 bases from J, the gap between germline ends came to 11 bases. The CDR3 DNA reads TGTGCCAGTACAGGACACCGGACAGATACGCAGTATTTT. Its protein is CASTGHRTDTQYF.

The V call is TRBV9, the J call TRBJ1-1; D might be TRBD1 (6 bases). Germline CDR1 SGDLS, CDR2 YYNGEE. The CDR3 has 14 residues. V was pared by 6 bases and J by 2 bases, with 14 bases between. CDR3 sequence (DNA): TGTGCCAGCACGCAGGGGTGGAAAAACACTGAAGCTTTCTTT. Translated, it gives CASTQGWKNTEAFF.